This TCR beta chain appears in the sequencing data of a study of blood T cell repertoires in COVID-19. Original handling: Reference gene primer amplification gave estimated nucleated cell counts. TCRdb's table, derived via immunoSEQ multiplex PCR, lists solely in-frame clones and lacks some. Clone size and V and J calls were adopted from that table, with D and trimming inferred from the DNA. The top ten clones hold approximately 5.9% of a sample with approximately 100,000 clones, under 75% of them seen once. V lost 2 bases and J lost 1, with 8 bases in between. Germline V lookup: CDR1 SGHNT, CDR2 YENEEA. The length of the CDR3 is 15 residues.

The chain links TRBV11-3 to TRBJ2-2; D not certain. Sequenced material: peripheral blood. This TCR was sampled from a man at least 80 years old with acute or convalescent COVID-19. The CDR3 sequence: CASSLNSQNTGELFF. The CDR3 coding sequence is TGTGCCAGCAGCTTAAACAGCCAGAACACCGGGGAGCTGTTTTTT.